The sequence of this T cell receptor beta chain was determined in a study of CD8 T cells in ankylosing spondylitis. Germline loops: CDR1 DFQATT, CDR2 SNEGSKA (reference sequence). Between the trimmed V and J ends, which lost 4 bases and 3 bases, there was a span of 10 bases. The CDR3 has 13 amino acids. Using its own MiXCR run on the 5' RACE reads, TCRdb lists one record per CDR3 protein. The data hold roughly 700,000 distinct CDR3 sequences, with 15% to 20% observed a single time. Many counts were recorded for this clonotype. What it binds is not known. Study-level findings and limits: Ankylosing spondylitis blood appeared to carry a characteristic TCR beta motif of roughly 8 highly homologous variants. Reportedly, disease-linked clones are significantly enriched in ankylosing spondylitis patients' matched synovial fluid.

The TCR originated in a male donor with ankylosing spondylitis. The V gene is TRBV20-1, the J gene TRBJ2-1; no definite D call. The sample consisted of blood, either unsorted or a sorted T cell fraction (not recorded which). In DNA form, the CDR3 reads TGCAGTGCTACTAGTTCCCTCTACAATGAGCAGTTCTTC. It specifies CSATSSLYNEQFF.